This paragraph covers one TCR beta chain sequence. This entry is derived from a study of blood T cell repertoires in COVID-19. Study context: From T cells, B-cell-depleted T cells, or PBMCs came the material, which was cDNA or gDNA.

V lost 5 bases and J 2 bases, leaving 13 bases between the germline ends. CDR3 size: 14 residues. Germline V CDR1 and CDR2: SEHNR, FQNEAQ (reference sequence). The method was immunoSEQ multiplex PCR; TCRdb's version includes in-frame clones alone and lacks a portion of them. The sample lists 35,000 to 45,000 clones, around three quarters seen once, with roughly 61% in the top ten. Input material: peripheral blood. The clonotype was recovered from a man older than 75 with acute or convalescent COVID-19. The chain joins TRBV7-9 to TRBJ2-7, with D possibly being TRBD1 (6 bases). CDR3 sequence reads: CASSTDRTPYEQYF. The CDR3 coding sequence is TGTGCCAGCAGCACGGACAGAACCCCCTACGAGCAGTACTTC.